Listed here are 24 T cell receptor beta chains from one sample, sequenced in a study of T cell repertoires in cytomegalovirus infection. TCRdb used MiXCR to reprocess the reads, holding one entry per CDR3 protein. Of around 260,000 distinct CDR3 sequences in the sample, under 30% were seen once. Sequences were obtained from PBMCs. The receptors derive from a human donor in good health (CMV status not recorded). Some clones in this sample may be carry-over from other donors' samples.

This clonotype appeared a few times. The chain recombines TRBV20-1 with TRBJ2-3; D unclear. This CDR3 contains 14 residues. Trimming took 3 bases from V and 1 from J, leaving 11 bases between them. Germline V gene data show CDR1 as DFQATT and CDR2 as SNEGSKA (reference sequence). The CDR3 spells CSASLLGGTDTQYF. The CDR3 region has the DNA TGCAGTGCTAGTTTGCTAGGAGGCACAGATACGCAGTATTTT.

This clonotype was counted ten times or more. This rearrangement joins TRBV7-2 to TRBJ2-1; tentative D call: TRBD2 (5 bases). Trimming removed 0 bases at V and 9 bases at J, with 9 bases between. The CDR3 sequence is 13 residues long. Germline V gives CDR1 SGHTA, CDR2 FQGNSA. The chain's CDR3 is CASSLAIEGEQFF. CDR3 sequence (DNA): TGTGCCAGCAGCTTAGCGATCGAGGGTGAGCAGTTCTTC.

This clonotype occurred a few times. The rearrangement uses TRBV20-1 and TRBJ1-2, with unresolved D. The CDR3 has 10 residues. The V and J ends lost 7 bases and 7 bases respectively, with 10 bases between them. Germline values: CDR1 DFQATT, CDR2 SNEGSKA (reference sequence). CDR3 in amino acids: CSVPTGGYTF. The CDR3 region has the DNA TGCAGTGTTCCGACGGGTGGCTACACCTTC.

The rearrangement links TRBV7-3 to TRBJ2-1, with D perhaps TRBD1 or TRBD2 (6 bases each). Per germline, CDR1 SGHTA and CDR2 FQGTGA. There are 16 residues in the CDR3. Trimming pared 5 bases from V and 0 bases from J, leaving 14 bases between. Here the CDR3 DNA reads TGTGCCAGCAGCCCGCACGGAGGGGGCTCCTACAATGAGCAGTTCTTC. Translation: CASSPHGGGSYNEQFF.

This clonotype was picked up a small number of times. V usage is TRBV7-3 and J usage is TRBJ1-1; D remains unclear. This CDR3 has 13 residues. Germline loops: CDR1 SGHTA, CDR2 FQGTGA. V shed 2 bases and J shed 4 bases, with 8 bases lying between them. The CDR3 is CASSLDARTEAFF. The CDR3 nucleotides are TGTGCCAGCAGCTTAGACGCCCGCACTGAAGCTTTCTTT.

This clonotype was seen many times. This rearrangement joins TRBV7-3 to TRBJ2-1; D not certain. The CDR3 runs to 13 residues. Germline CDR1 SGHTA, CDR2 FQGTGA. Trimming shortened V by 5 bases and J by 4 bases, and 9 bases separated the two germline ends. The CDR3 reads CASSHGQYNEQFF. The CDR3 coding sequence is TGTGCCAGCAGCCACGGGCAGTACAATGAGCAGTTCTTC.

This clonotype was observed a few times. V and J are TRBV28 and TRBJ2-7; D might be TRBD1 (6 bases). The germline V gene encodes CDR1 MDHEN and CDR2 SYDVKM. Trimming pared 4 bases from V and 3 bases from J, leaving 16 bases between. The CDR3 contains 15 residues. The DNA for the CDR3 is TGTGCCAGCAGTTACGGTCGAGGGGGAGACTACGAGCAGTACTTC. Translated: CASSYGRGGDYEQYF.

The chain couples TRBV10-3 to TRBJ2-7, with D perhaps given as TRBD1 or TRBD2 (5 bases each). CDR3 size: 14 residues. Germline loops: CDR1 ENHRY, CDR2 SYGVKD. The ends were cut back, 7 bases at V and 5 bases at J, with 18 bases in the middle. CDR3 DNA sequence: TGTGCCATCAATCGGGACGCCCAGTTCGACGAGCAGTACTTC. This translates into CAINRDAQFDEQYF.

CDR3 DNA: TGTGCCAGCAGCTGGGGACTTCTCATGTCCTACAATGAGCAGTTCTTC. It specifies CASSWGLLMSYNEQFF. The V and J genes are TRBV7-2 and TRBJ2-1; perhaps TRBD2 as D (6 bases). CDR3 length equals 16 residues. Germline loops: CDR1 SGHTA, CDR2 FQGNSA. Trimming cost V 4 bases and J 1 base, with 14 bases left between them.

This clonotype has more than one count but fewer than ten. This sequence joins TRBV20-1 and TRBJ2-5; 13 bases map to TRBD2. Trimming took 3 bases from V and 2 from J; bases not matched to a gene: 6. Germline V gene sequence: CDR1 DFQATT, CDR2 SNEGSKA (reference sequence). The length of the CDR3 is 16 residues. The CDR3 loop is CSASRLAGGGQETQYF. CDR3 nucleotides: TGCAGTGCTAGTCGACTAGCGGGGGGAGGGCAAGAGACCCAGTACTTC.

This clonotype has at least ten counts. The CDR3 coding sequence is TGTGCCAGCAGCTCCCTTCCCTCCGGGGAGCAGTACTTC. Translating gives CASSSLPSGEQYF. The chain links TRBV7-2 to TRBJ2-7; no definite D call. Germline CDR1 and CDR2: SGHTA and FQGNSA. Trimming left V 4 bases short and J 7 bases short, with 14 bases between. The CDR3 extends over 13 amino acids.

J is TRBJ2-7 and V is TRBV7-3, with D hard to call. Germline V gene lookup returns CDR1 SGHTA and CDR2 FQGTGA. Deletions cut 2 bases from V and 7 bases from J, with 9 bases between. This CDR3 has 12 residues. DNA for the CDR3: TGTGCCAGCAGCTTAGAGGTCGATGAGCAGTACTTC. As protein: CASSLEVDEQYF. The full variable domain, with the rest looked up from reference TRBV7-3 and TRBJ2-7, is GAGVSQTPSNKVTEKGKYVELRCDPISGHTALYWYRQSLGQGPEFLIYFQGTGAADDSGLPNDRFFAVRPEGSVSTLKIQRTERGDSAVYLCASSLEVDEQYFGPGTRLTVT.

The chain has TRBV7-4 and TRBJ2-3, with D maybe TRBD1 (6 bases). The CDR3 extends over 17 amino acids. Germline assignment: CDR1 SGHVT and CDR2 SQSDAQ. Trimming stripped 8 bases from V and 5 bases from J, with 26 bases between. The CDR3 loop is CASYRGAVGAKVDTQYF. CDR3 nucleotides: TGTGCCAGCTATAGGGGAGCCGTGGGGGCCAAGGTAGATACGCAGTATTTT.

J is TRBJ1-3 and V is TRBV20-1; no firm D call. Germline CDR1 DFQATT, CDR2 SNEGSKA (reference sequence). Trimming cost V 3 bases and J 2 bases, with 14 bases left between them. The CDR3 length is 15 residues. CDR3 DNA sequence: TGCAGTGCTAGGGGTCGTGGAGTCCCTGGAAACACCATATATTTT. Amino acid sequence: CSARGRGVPGNTIYF.

The CDR3: CASSTRDLLNEQFF. The CDR3 DNA sequence: TGTGCCAGTAGTACCCGGGACCTCCTCAATGAGCAGTTCTTC. This rearrangement joins TRBV19 to TRBJ2-1; possibly TRBD1 or TRBD2 for D (5 bases each). Looked up from germline, CDR1 is LNHDA and CDR2 is SQIVND (reference sequence). V lost 4 bases and J lost 6, with 13 bases in between. There are 14 residues in the CDR3.

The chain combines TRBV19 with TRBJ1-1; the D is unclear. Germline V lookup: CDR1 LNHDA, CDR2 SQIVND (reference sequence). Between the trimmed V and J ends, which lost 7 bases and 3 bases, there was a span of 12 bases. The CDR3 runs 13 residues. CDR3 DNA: TGTGCCAGTACCCCCGTGGGCTACACTGAAGCTTTCTTT. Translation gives CASTPVGYTEAFF.

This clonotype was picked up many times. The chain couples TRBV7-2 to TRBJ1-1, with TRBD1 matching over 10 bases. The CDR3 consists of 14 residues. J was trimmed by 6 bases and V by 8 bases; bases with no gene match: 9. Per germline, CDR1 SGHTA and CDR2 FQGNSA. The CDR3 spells CASGRQGAMAEAFF. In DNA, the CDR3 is TGTGCCAGCGGGCGACAGGGGGCTATGGCTGAAGCTTTCTTT.

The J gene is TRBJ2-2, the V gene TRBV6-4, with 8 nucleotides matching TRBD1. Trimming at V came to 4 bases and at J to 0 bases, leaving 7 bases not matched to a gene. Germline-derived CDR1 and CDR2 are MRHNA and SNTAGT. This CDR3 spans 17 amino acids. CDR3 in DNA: TGTGCCAGCAGTGCTTGGGGGACAGGCACGAACACCGGGGAGCTGTTTTTT. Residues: CASSAWGTGTNTGELFF.

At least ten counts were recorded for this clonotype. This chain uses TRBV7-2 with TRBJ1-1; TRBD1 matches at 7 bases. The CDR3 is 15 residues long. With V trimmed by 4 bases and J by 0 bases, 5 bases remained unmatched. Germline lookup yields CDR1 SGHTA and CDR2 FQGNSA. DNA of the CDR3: TGTGCCAGCAGCTACAGGGGTGGGATGAACACTGAAGCTTTCTTT. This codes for CASSYRGGMNTEAFF.

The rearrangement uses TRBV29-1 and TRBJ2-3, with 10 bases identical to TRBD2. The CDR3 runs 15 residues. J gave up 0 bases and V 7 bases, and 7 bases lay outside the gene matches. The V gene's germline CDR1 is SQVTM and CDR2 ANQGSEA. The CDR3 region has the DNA TGCAGCGCTATTATAGCGGGGGGTAGCACAGATACGCAGTATTTT. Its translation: CSAIIAGGSTDTQYF.

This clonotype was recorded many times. The CDR3: CASRDHYNYGYTF. DNA for the CDR3: TGTGCCAGCAGAGACCACTATAACTATGGCTACACCTTC. The chain carries TRBV6-1 and TRBJ1-2; unclear D gene. There are 13 residues in the CDR3. V lost 6 bases and J lost 1, with 9 bases in between. From germline, CDR1 is MNHNS and CDR2 SASEGT.

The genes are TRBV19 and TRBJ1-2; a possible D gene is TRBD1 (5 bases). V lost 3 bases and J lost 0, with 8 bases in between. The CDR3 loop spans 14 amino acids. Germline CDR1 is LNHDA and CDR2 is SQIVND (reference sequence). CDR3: CASSIPGPNYGYTF. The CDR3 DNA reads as TGTGCCAGTAGTATTCCGGGACCTAACTATGGCTACACCTTC.

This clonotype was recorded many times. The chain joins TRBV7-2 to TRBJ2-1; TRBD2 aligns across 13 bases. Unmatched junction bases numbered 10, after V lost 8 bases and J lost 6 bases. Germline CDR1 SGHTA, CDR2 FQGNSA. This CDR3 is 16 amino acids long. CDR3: CASVPPGLAGINEQFF. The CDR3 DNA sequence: TGTGCCAGCGTCCCCCCGGGACTAGCGGGAATCAATGAGCAGTTCTTC.

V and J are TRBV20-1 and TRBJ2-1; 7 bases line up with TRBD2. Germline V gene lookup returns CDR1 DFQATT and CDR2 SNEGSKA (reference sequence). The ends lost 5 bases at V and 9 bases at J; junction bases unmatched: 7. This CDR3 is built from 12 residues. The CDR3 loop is CSALLGGGEQFF. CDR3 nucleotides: TGCAGTGCTTTACTGGGCGGGGGTGAGCAGTTCTTC.